One sample yielded the 12 T cell receptor beta chains listed below, sequenced in a study of OX40 agonist ivuxolimab in advanced cancers. Sequenced by immunoSEQ multiplex PCR; TCRdb stores in-frame clones only, minus some. The table includes roughly 57,000 clones, 84% detected once. The material sequenced was CD4+ or CD8+ T cells sorted from blood, taken in a trial of the OX40 agonist ivuxolimab. Receptors were obtained from an adult with an advanced solid tumor such as melanoma, head and neck, liver or kidney cancer.

The chain has TRBV7-2 and TRBJ1-2; D is possibly TRBD1 (6 bases). Germline V CDR1 and CDR2: SGHTA, FQGNSA. V lost 5 bases, J lost 0 bases, and 25 bases lay in between. The CDR3 runs 19 residues. CDR3 loop: CASSQGGMAGTISNYGYTF. The CDR3 DNA reads as TGTGCCAGCAGCCAAGGGGGGATGGCAGGGACCATTTCTAACTATGGCTACACCTTC.

This clone has only one observation. The rearrangement uses TRBV7-9 and TRBJ2-1; no definite D call. This CDR3 is built from 13 residues. Trimming removed 3 bases at V and 4 bases at J, with 7 bases between. The germline V gene encodes CDR1 SEHNR and CDR2 FQNEAQ (reference sequence). CDR3 DNA: TGTGCCAGCAGCTTCACAGATTACAATGAGCAGTTCTTC. Translating gives CASSFTDYNEQFF.

The gene calls are TRBV9 and TRBJ2-3, with D perhaps given as TRBD1 or TRBD2 (6 bases each). This CDR3 has 15 residues. Looked up from germline, CDR1 is SGDLS and CDR2 is YYNGEE. V lost 4 bases to trimming and J lost 1 base, with 13 bases between them. The CDR3 DNA follows: TGTGCCAGCAGCCCGGGGGCAGTAGGCACAGATACGCAGTATTTT. This codes for CASSPGAVGTDTQYF.

This clone was observed a single time. This chain joins TRBV19 and TRBJ1-5; tentatively, D is TRBD1 (5 bases). The ends were cut back, 5 bases at V and 3 bases at J, with 14 bases in the middle. This CDR3 is built from 15 residues. Looked up from germline, CDR1 is LNHDA and CDR2 is SQIVND (reference sequence). CDR3 sequence (DNA): TGTGCCAGTAGTGCAAGGGACGGATACAATCAGCCCCAGCATTTT. Encoded protein: CASSARDGYNQPQHF.

The chain uses TRBV6-1 and TRBJ1-1; D is uncertain. Germline V gene sequence: CDR1 MNHNS, CDR2 SASEGT. There are 13 residues in the CDR3. Trimming took off 6 bases at V and 3 bases at J, with 11 bases between the two ends. CDR3 loop: CASSLLRYTEAFF. The CDR3 nucleotides read TGTGCCAGCAGCCTTCTTAGATACACTGAAGCTTTCTTT.

This chain uses TRBV7-6 with TRBJ1-5; D not certain. CDR1 and CDR2 (germline): SGHVS, FNYEAQ. CDR3 length equals 13 residues. V lost 5 bases to trimming and J lost 3 bases, with 8 bases between them. CDR3 in amino acids: CASSGWVNQPQHF. CDR3 bases: TGTGCCAGCAGCGGTTGGGTCAATCAGCCCCAGCATTTT.

This clone was seen once. The CDR3: CASSWGELRDPKNIQYF. CDR3 nucleotides: TGTGCCAGCAGCTGGGGGGAACTCCGGGACCCAAAAAACATTCAGTACTTC. The chain uses TRBV5-5 and TRBJ2-4; TRBD2 might be the D (6 bases). Trimming cost V 3 bases and J 4 bases, with 20 bases left between them. The CDR3 has 17 amino acids. Germline CDR1 and CDR2: SGHKS and YYEKEE (reference sequence).

Only one count was recorded for this clone. The chain has TRBV7-8 and TRBJ2-7; TRBD2 matches at 7 bases. V gave up 8 bases and J gave up 3 bases; unmatched junction bases: 1. Germline V gives CDR1 SGHVS, CDR2 FQNEAQ. The CDR3 is made up of 11 amino acids. Here the CDR3 DNA reads TGTGCCAGCGGGGGGGGCTACGAGCAGTACTTC. It specifies CASGGGYEQYF. The complete variable domain, with remaining parts taken from reference TRBV7-8 and TRBJ2-7, reads GAGVSQSPRYKVAKRGQDVALRCDPISGHVSLFWYQQALGQGPEFLTYFQNEAQLDKSGLPSDRFFAERPEGSVSTLKIQRTQQEDSAVYLCASGGGYEQYFGPGTRLTVT.

Regarding this clone: Other nucleotide sequences in the sample specify the same CDR3. V is TRBV7-9 and J is TRBJ2-7; D may be TRBD1 (6 bases). Trimming took off 2 bases at V and 3 bases at J, with 14 bases between the two ends. Germline V lookup: CDR1 SEHNR, CDR2 FQNEAQ (reference sequence). CDR3 length: 15 amino acids. CDR3 region: CASSLTSGALYEQYF. The DNA for the CDR3 is TGTGCCAGCAGCTTAACGTCAGGGGCACTCTACGAGCAGTACTTC.

The rearrangement uses TRBV5-5 and TRBJ2-1; 8 bases agree with TRBD2. V gave up 4 bases and J gave up 6 bases; unmatched junction bases: 12. CDR3 size: 16 residues. The germline V gene has CDR1 SGHKS and CDR2 YYEKEE (reference sequence). The CDR3 protein is CASSRGPGLEGNEQFF. The DNA for the CDR3 is TGTGCCAGCAGCCGAGGACCGGGACTAGAGGGCAATGAGCAGTTCTTC. The variable domain in full, completed from reference TRBV5-5 and TRBJ2-1, reads DAGVTQSPTHLIKTRGQQVTLRCSPISGHKSVSWYQQVLGQGPQFIFQYYEKEERGRGNFPDRFSARQFPNYSSELNVNALLLGDSALYLCASSRGPGLEGNEQFFGPGTRLTVL.

V usage is TRBV6-6 and J usage is TRBJ1-2; 10 bases agree with TRBD1. V dropped 6 bases and J dropped 6; count of bases not matched to a gene: 4. The CDR3 contains 13 residues. The germline CDR1 and CDR2 sequences are MNHNY and SVGAGI (reference sequence). CDR3 protein: CASRRTGGDGYTF. In nucleotides, the CDR3 is TGTGCCAGCAGGAGGACAGGGGGAGATGGCTACACCTTC.

V gene TRBV6-5 combines with J gene TRBJ2-7; D gene ambiguous. V lost 2 bases and J lost 2, with 7 bases in between. The CDR3 is 13 residues long. Germline V lookup: CDR1 MNHEY, CDR2 SVGAGI. This CDR3 reads CASSYPPTYEQYF. In nucleotides, the CDR3 is TGTGCCAGCAGTTACCCCCCCACCTACGAGCAGTACTTC.